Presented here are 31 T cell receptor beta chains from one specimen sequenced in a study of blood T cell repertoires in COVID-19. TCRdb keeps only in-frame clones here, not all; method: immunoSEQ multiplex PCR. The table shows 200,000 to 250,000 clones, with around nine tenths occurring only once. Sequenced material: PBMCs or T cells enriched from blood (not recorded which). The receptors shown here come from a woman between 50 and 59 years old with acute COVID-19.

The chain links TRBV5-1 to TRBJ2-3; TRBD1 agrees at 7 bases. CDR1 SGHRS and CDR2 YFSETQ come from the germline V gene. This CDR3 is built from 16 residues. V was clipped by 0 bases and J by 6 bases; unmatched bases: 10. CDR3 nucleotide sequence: TGCGCCAGCAGCTTGGCCCAGACAGGGAGAGCGGATACGCAGTATTTT. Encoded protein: CASSLAQTGRADTQYF.

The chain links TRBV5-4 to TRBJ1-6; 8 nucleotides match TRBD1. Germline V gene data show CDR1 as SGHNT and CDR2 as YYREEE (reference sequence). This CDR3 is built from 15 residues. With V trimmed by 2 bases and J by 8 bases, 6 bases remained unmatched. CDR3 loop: CASSLFSGGYSPLHF. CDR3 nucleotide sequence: TGTGCCAGCAGCTTATTCTCAGGGGGCTATTCACCCCTCCACTTT.

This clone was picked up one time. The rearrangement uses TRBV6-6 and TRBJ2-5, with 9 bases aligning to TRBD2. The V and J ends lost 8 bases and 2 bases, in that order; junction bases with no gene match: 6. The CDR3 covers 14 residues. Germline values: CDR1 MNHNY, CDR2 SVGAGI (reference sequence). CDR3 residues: CASRETSGQETQYF. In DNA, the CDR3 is TGTGCCAGCCGGGAGACTAGCGGACAAGAGACCCAGTACTTC.

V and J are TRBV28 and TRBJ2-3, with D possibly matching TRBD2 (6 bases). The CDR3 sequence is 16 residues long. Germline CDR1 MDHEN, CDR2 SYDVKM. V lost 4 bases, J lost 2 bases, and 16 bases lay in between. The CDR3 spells CASSSTGAGSTDTQYF. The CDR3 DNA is TGTGCCAGCAGTTCGACCGGGGCGGGGTCCACAGATACGCAGTATTTT.

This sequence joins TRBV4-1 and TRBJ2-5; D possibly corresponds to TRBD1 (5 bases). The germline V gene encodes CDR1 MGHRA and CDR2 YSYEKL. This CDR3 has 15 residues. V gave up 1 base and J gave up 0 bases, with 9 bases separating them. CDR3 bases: TGCGCCAGCAGCCAAGCAGGGTTGTACCAAGAGACCCAGTACTTC. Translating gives CASSQAGLYQETQYF.

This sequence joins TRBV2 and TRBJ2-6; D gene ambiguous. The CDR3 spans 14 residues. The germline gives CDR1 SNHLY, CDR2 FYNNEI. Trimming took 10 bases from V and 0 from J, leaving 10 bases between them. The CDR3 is CAIPDDSGANVLTF. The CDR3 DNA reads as TGTGCCATCCCAGATGACTCTGGGGCCAACGTCCTGACTTTC.

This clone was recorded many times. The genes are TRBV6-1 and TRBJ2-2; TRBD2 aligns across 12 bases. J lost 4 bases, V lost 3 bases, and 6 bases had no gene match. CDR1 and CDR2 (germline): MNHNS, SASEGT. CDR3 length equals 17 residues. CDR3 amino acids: CASSDLLAGGPTGELFF. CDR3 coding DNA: TGTGCCAGCAGTGATTTACTAGCGGGAGGTCCCACCGGGGAGCTGTTTTTT.

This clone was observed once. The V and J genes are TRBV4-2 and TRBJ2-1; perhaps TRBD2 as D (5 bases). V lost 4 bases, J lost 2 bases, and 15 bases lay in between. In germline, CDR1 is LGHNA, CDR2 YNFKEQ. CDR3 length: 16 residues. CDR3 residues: CASSPTDREAYNEQFF. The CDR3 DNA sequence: TGTGCCAGCAGCCCGACCGACCGGGAAGCCTACAATGAGCAGTTCTTC.

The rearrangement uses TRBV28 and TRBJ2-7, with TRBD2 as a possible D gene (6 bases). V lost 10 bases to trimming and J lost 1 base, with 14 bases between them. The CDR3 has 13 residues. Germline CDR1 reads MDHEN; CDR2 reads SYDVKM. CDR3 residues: CATGGTASYEQYF. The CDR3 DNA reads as TGTGCCACCGGAGGGACGGCGTCCTACGAGCAGTACTTC.

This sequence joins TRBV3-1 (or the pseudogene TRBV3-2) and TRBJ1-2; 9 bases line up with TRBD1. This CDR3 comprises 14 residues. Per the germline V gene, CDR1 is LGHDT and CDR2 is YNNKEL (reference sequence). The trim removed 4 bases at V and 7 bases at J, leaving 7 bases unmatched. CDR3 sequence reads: CASSPQTGGTGYTF. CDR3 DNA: TGTGCCAGCAGCCCCCAGACAGGGGGTACTGGCTACACCTTC.

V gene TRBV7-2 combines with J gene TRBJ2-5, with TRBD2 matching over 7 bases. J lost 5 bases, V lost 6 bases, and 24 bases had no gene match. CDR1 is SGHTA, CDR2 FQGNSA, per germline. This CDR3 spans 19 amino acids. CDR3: CASSYPWVAGGAVEETQYF. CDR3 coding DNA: TGTGCCAGCAGTTACCCCTGGGTAGCGGGTGGGGCGGTGGAGGAGACCCAGTACTTC.

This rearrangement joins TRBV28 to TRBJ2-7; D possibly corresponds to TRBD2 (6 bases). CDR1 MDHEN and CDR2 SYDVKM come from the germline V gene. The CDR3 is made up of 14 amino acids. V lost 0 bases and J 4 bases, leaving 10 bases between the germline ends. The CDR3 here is CASSLWEGTYEQYF. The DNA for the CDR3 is TGTGCCAGCAGTTTATGGGAGGGAACTTACGAGCAGTACTTC.

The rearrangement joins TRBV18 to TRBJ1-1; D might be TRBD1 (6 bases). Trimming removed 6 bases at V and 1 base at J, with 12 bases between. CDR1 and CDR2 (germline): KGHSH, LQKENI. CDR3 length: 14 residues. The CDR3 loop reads CASSSQGPNTEAFF. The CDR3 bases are TGTGCCAGCTCGTCACAGGGCCCGAACACTGAAGCTTTCTTT.

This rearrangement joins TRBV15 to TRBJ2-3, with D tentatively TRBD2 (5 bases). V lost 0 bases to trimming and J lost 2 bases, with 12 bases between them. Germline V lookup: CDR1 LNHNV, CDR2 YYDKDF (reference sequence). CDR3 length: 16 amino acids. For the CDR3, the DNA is TGTGCCACCAGCAGAGAGCCGAGCGGACTCACAGATACGCAGTATTTT. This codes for CATSREPSGLTDTQYF.

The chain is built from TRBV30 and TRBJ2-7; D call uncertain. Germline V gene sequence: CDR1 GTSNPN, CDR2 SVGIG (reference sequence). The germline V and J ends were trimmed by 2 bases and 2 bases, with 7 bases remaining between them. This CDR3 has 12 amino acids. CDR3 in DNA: TGTGCCTGGAGTACTACCCCCTACGAGCAGTACTTC. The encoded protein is CAWSTTPYEQYF.

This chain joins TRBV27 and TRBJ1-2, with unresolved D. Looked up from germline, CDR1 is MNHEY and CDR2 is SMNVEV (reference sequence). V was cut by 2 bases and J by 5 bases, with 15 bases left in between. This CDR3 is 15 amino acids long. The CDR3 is CASSLSSVAGYGYTF. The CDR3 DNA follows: TGTGCCAGCAGTTTAAGTTCAGTCGCGGGTTATGGCTACACCTTC.

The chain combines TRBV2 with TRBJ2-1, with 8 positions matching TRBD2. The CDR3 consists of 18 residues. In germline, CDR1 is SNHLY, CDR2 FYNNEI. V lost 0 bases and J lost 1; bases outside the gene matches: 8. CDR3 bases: TGTGCCAGCAGTGAAGCTCGGGGCCCTAGCGGGTCCTACAATGAGCAGTTCTTC. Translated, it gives CASSEARGPSGSYNEQFF.

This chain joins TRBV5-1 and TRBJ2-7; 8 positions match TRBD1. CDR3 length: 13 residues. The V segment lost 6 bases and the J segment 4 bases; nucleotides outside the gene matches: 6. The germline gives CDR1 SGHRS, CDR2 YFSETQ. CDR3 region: CASNLGQGYEQYF. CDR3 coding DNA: TGCGCCAGCAACCTCGGACAGGGTTACGAGCAGTACTTC.

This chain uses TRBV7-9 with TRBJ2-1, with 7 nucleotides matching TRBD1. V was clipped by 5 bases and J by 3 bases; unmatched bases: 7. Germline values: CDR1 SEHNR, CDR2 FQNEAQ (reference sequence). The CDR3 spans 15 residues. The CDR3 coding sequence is TGTGCCAGCAGCCACCGACAGGGTAACTACAATGAGCAGTTCTTC. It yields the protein CASSHRQGNYNEQFF.

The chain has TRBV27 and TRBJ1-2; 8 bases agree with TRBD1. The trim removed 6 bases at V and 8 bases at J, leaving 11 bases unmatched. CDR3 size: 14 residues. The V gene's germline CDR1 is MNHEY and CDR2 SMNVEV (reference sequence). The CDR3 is CASSLRTGPWGYTF. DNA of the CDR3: TGTGCCAGCAGCCTACGGACAGGGCCTTGGGGCTACACCTTC.

CDR3 bases: TGTGCCAGCGGACTGGGTAGTTTTGAGCAGTTCTTC. Protein sequence: CASGLGSFEQFF. The chain employs TRBV6-5 and TRBJ2-1; D perhaps matches TRBD2 (5 bases). Trimming took off 8 bases at V and 9 bases at J, with 14 bases between the two ends. The CDR3 runs 12 residues. Germline lookup yields CDR1 MNHEY and CDR2 SVGAGI.

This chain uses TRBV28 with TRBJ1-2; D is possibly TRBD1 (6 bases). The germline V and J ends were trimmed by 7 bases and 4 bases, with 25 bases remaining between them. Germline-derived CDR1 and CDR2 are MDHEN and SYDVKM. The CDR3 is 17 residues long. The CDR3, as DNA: TGTGCCAGCATTCAGGGGTGGGGGACGAATGCCCTCTATGGCTACACCTTC. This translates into CASIQGWGTNALYGYTF.

CDR3 DNA sequence: TGTGCCAGCTCACTTCAGGGTATCGATGAGCAGTTCTTC. Translation gives CASSLQGIDEQFF. This chain links TRBV18 with TRBJ2-1, with a possible D match to TRBD1 (5 bases). CDR1 is KGHSH and CDR2 is LQKENI in the germline V gene. The CDR3 length is 13 residues. V lost 4 bases to trimming and J lost 8 bases, with 12 bases between them.

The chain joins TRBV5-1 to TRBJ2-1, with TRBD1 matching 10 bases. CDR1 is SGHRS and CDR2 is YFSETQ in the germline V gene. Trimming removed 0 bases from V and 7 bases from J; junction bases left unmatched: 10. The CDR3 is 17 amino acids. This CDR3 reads CASSLGFGDRGVNEQFF. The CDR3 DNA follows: TGCGCCAGCAGCTTGGGATTCGGGGACAGGGGAGTAAATGAGCAGTTCTTC.

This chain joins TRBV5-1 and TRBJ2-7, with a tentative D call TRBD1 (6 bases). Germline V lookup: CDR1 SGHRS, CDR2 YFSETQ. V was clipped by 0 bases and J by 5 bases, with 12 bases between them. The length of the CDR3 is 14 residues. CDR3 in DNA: TGCGCCAGCAGCTTGGGGGCAGGGGTCCACGAGCAGTACTTC. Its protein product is CASSLGAGVHEQYF.

CDR3 loop: CASSLGRPSTDTQYF. The CDR3, as DNA: TGTGCCAGCAGCCTCGGGAGGCCTAGCACAGATACGCAGTATTTT. This rearrangement joins TRBV7-9 to TRBJ2-3, with 7 bases fitting TRBD2. Unmatched junction bases numbered 5, after V lost 5 bases and J lost 0 bases. Germline assignment: CDR1 SEHNR and CDR2 FQNEAQ (reference sequence). The CDR3 is made up of 15 amino acids.

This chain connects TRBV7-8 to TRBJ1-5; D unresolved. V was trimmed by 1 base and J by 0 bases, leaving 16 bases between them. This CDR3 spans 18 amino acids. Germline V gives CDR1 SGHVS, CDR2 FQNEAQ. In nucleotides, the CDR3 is TGTGCCAGCAGCTTAGGGTGGTTGGGCAGCAATAGCAATCAGCCCCAGCATTTT. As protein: CASSLGWLGSNSNQPQHF.

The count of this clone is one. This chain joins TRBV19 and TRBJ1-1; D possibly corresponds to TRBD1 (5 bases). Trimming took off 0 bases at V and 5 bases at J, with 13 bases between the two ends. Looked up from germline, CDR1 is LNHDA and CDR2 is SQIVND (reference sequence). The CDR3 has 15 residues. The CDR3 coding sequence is TGTGCCAGTAGTATAGACGGGCAGGGAGGGACTGAAGCTTTCTTT. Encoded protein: CASSIDGQGGTEAFF.

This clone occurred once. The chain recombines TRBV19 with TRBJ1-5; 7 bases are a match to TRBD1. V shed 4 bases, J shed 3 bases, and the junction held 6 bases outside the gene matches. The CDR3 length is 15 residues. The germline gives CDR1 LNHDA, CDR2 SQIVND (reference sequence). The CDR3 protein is CASSRTGMNNQPQHF. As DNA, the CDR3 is TGTGCCAGTAGTAGGACAGGAATGAACAATCAGCCCCAGCATTTT.

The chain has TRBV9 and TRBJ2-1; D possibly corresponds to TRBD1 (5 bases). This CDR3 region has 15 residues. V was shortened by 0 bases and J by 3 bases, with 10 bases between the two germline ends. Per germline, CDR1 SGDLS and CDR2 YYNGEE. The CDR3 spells CASSVANGHYNEQFF. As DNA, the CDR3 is TGTGCCAGCAGCGTAGCTAACGGACACTACAATGAGCAGTTCTTC. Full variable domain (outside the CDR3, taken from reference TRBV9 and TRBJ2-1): DSGVTQTPKHLITATGQRVTLRCSPRSGDLSVYWYQQSLDQGLQFLIQYYNGEERAKGNILERFSAQQFPDLHSELNLSSLELGDSALYFCASSVANGHYNEQFFGPGTRLTVL.

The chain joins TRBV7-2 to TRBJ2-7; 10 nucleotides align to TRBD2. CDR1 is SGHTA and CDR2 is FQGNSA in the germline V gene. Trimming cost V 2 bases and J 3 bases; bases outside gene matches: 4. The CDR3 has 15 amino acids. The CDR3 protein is CASSLFLAGVYEQYF. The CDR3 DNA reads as TGTGCCAGCAGCTTATTTCTAGCGGGAGTCTACGAGCAGTACTTC.